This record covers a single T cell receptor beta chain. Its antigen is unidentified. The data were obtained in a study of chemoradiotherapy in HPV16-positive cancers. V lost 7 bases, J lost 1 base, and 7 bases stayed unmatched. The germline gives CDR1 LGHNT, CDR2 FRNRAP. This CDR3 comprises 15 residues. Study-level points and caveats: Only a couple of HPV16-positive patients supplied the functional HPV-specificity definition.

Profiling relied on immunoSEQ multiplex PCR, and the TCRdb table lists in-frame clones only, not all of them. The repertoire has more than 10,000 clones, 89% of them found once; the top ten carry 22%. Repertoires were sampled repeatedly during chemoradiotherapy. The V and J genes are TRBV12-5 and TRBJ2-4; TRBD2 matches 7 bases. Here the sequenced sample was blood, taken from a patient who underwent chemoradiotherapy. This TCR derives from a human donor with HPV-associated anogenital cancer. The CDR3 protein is CASARSGAAKNIQYF. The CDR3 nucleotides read TGTGCTAGTGCCCGAAGCGGGGCGGCCAAAAACATTCAGTACTTC.